This T cell receptor (beta chain) appears in the sequencing data of a study of CXCR3-negative and CXCR3-positive naive CD8 T cells. Study-wide findings and caveats: The study found more hydrophobic TRB CDR3s in CXCR3-positive naive cells than in CXCR3-negative naive cells. Cryopreserved cells showed partially decreased CXCR3 expression, and most assays used fresh PBMCs. Similarly elevated diversity marked both naive subsets, with memory CD8+ cells showing far lower diversity.

UMI labels and 5' RACE were used to prepare the TRB cDNA libraries. From the 5' RACE reads, TCRdb lists one entry per CDR3 protein and no DNA. The sample is made up of about 92,000 distinct CDR3 sequences, and the top ten hold approximately 1.7% of it. Notes on this clonotype: What it binds is not known.

Naive CD8+ T cells displayed a CD45RO-CCR7+CD27+CD95- phenotype. The germline gives CDR1 LNHDA, CDR2 SQIVND (reference sequence). This CDR3 contains 13 residues. The specimen sequenced was naive CXCR3- CD8+ T cells from blood. Noted subset: CD45RO-CCR7+CD27+CD95- naive CD8+ T cells lacking CXCR3 (TNR3-). This TCR came from a human donor in good health. Some clones in this sample may be carry-over from other donors' samples. This sequence joins TRBV19 and TRBJ2-2. The CDR3 sequence: CASTSGNTGELFF.